Listed below are T cell receptor beta chains from one sample, sequenced in a study of blood T cell repertoires in COVID-19. The table came from immunoSEQ multiplex PCR; TCRdb's copy has only in-frame clones and leaves some out. This repertoire shows under 250,000 clones, approximately 84% found once; its top ten account for about 4.2%. Sequenced: peripheral blood. Receptors originate from a man aged 45-65 years with active or convalescent COVID-19. The CDR3 runs from the conserved cysteine through the conserved F or W. The order of the fields is V gene, CDR3 length, J gene, D gene, CDR3 protein. D genes are given only for firm matches.

V: TRBV6-4; length: 15; J: TRBJ2-1; D: -; CDR3: CASSDLPSDNNEQFF
V: TRBV19; length: 15; J: TRBJ2-1; D: -; CDR3: CASSIVAGIRNEQFF
V: TRBV12-3/TRBV12-4; length: 13; J: TRBJ2-3; D: -; CDR3: CASSLERGPPGYF
V: TRBV15; length: 14; J: TRBJ1-2; D: -; CDR3: CATSRARTSYGYTF
V: TRBV18; length: 16; J: TRBJ2-2; D: -; CDR3: CASSPLQGADTGELFF
V: TRBV7-3; length: 13; J: TRBJ2-2; D: -; CDR3: CASSLSGTGELFF
V: TRBV28; length: 13; J: TRBJ1-2; D: -; CDR3: CASTRPGSYGYTF
V: TRBV5-6; length: 15; J: TRBJ2-2; D: TRBD2; CDR3: CASSLGTRDTGELFF
V: TRBV4-1; length: 14; J: TRBJ1-4; D: -; CDR3: CASSQDQGDYRLFF
V: TRBV7-2; length: 16; J: TRBJ2-3; D: TRBD2; CDR3: CASSPPGGRGGFTQYF
V: TRBV6-2/TRBV6-3; length: 14; J: TRBJ2-3; D: TRBD2; CDR3: CASSYSTSSDTQYF
V: TRBV27; length: 13; J: TRBJ2-1; D: -; CDR3: CASSSPYGNEQFF
V: TRBV9; length: 19; J: TRBJ2-3; D: TRBD1; CDR3: CASSVVPSGTGVSTDTQYF
V: TRBV6-2/TRBV6-3; length: 13; J: TRBJ1-6; D: -; CDR3: CASSYEGDSPLHF
V: TRBV18; length: 16; J: TRBJ1-6; D: -; CDR3: CASSPQGASKNSPLHF
V: TRBV20-1; length: 12; J: TRBJ1-1; D: -; CDR3: CSASPVNTEAFF
V: TRBV27; length: 16; J: TRBJ2-7; D: -; CDR3: CASSKPGTSNSYEQYF
V: TRBV27; length: 14; J: TRBJ2-3; D: -; CDR3: CASSFGRGPDTQYF
V: TRBV11-2; length: 15; J: TRBJ2-1; D: TRBD2; CDR3: CASSLVEAGGNEQFF
V: TRBV2; length: 13; J: TRBJ1-4; D: TRBD1; CDR3: CASVGGANEKLFF
V: TRBV30; length: 14; J: TRBJ2-3; D: TRBD2; CDR3: CAWNPGGDTDTQYF
V: TRBV4-1; length: 15; J: TRBJ1-1; D: -; CDR3: CASSHRQTLNTEAFF
V: TRBV21-1; length: 17; J: TRBJ1-1; D: -; CDR3: CASSKMSRTETNTEAFF
V: TRBV6-5; length: 15; J: TRBJ1-3; D: -; CDR3: CASSRELRSGNTIYF
V: TRBV28; length: 14; J: TRBJ2-7; D: -; CDR3: CASSFGGAGYEQYF
V: TRBV20-1; length: 14; J: TRBJ2-3; D: TRBD2; CDR3: CSASILAGEDTQYF
V: TRBV11-3; length: 17; J: TRBJ2-1; D: TRBD2; CDR3: CASSTRTSGANYNEQFF
V: TRBV7-8; length: 14; J: TRBJ2-7; D: TRBD2; CDR3: CASSLAASGYEQYF
V: TRBV30; length: 16; J: TRBJ2-2; D: TRBD2; CDR3: CAWSVPGLPNTGELFF
V: TRBV5-4; length: 17; J: TRBJ1-1; D: TRBD1; CDR3: CASSSYLTGSVGTEAFF
V: TRBV11-2; length: 15; J: TRBJ2-5; D: TRBD2; CDR3: CASSLERGGFETQYF
V: TRBV7-2; length: 14; J: TRBJ1-5; D: -; CDR3: CASSPGDRNQPQHF
V: TRBV25-1; length: 12; J: TRBJ2-7; D: -; CDR3: CASSSGRHEQYF
V: TRBV7-6; length: 15; J: TRBJ1-6; D: -; CDR3: CASSYLDRGNSPLHF
V: TRBV4-2; length: 14; J: TRBJ2-3; D: -; CDR3: CASSQGQGQDTQYF
V: TRBV25-1; length: 13; J: TRBJ1-4; D: -; CDR3: CASSGAANEKLFF
V: TRBV28; length: 17; J: TRBJ1-1; D: -; CDR3: CASSLTRGGTSSTEAFF
V: TRBV15; length: 16; J: TRBJ1-5; D: TRBD1; CDR3: CATSRDRGGFNQPQHF
V: TRBV19; length: 15; J: TRBJ2-1; D: -; CDR3: CASTTGGGPYNEQFF
V: TRBV6-2/TRBV6-3; length: 14; J: TRBJ1-5; D: TRBD1; CDR3: CASSSGTGWQPQHF
V: TRBV6-1; length: 14; J: TRBJ1-5; D: -; CDR3: CASSDWRQDQPQHF
V: TRBV5-1; length: 15; J: TRBJ1-5; D: -; CDR3: CASSLGYAEGQPQHF
V: TRBV6-5; length: 13; J: TRBJ1-2; D: -; CDR3: CASSYLSDYGYTF
V: TRBV19; length: 15; J: TRBJ2-3; D: TRBD2; CDR3: CASRNSGGAPDTQYF
V: TRBV18; length: 15; J: TRBJ1-1; D: TRBD1; CDR3: CASSPAGGKNTEAFF
V: TRBV5-6; length: 17; J: TRBJ1-5; D: -; CDR3: CASSLVVAGESGQPQHF
V: TRBV19; length: 16; J: TRBJ2-3; D: TRBD1; CDR3: CASSPDRGRLTDTQYF
V: TRBV5-4; length: 16; J: TRBJ1-2; D: TRBD1; CDR3: CASSIQPGTGLYGYTF
V: TRBV5-1; length: 13; J: TRBJ1-1; D: -; CDR3: CASSLQGVTEAFF
V: TRBV4-2; length: 14; J: TRBJ1-5; D: -; CDR3: CASSQGGSNQPQHF